This is a list of T cell receptor beta chains from one sample in a study of cytomegalovirus exposure and HLA in healthy donors. Profiled with immunoSEQ multiplex PCR; TCRdb holds only in-frame clones, not every one. This sample has around 140,000 clones, with around two thirds found just once. Sequencing used PBMCs. Receptors originate from a young woman in good health and CMV-seronegative. CDR3s include the opening cysteine and the closing phenylalanine or tryptophan. The D gene is left open where the match is weak. Rows give clone size only sometimes, using once, few, many, or a class for an expanded clone.

TRBV5-7,TRBJ1-6,once,TRBD1,17,CASSLGQGARSHSPLHF,TGTGCCAGCAGCTTGGGCCAGGGGGCGCGTTCCCATTCACCCCTCCACTTT
TRBV13,TRBJ2-3,-,-,12,CASSDLTDTQYF,TGTGCCAGCAGCGACTTAACAGATACGCAGTATTTT
TRBV6-5,TRBJ2-5,-,-,15,CASSYAGAVQETQYF,TGTGCCAGCAGTTACGCGGGGGCCGTACAAGAGACCCAGTACTTC
TRBV2,TRBJ2-4,-,-,13,CASQTVAENIQYF,TGTGCCAGCCAGACAGTGGCCGAAAACATTCAGTACTTC
TRBV7-8,TRBJ2-4,-,-,17,CASSLVASKSVKNIQYF,TGTGCCAGCAGCTTAGTAGCATCGAAGAGTGTGAAAAACATTCAGTACTTC
TRBV6-6,TRBJ1-1,once,-,15,CASSYPIIGGTEAFF,TGTGCCAGCAGTTACCCCATCATAGGGGGCACTGAAGCTTTCTTT
TRBV12-5,TRBJ2-5,-,-,12,CASRSIGETQYF,TGTGCTAGTAGATCCATCGGGGAGACCCAGTACTTC
TRBV19,TRBJ2-2,few,TRBD2,16,CASTDSGGSNTGELFF,TGTGCCAGTACCGATTCGGGGGGGTCGAACACCGGGGAGCTGTTTTTT
TRBV7-6,TRBJ1-1,-,TRBD1,14,CASSLTGGNTEAFF,TGTGCCAGCAGCCTGACAGGGGGCAACACTGAAGCTTTCTTT
TRBV6-4,TRBJ1-1,-,-,13,CASSYAENTEAFF,TGTGCCAGCAGTTACGCGGAAAACACTGAAGCTTTCTTT
TRBV29-1,TRBJ2-5,-,-,12,CSVGQTQETQYF,TGCAGCGTTGGACAGACTCAAGAGACCCAGTACTTC
TRBV6-5,TRBJ1-1,-,-,15,CASSYSSGGLGEAFF,TGTGCCAGCAGTTACTCCAGCGGGGGGCTTGGTGAAGCTTTCTTT
TRBV11-3,TRBJ2-1,-,TRBD2,15,CASSRRLAGVYEQFF,TGTGCCAGCAGCAGAAGACTAGCGGGAGTTTATGAGCAGTTCTTC
TRBV7-2,TRBJ1-6,-,-,15,CASSARQIYNSPLHF,TGTGCCAGCAGCGCCAGACAGATCTATAATTCACCCCTCCACTTT
TRBV27,TRBJ2-1,-,-,13,CASRQGNNNEQFF,TGTGCCAGCCGCCAGGGGAATAACAATGAGCAGTTCTTC
TRBV5-1,TRBJ1-1,-,TRBD1,15,CASSLGDSKNTEAFF,TGCGCCAGCAGCTTGGGGGACAGTAAGAACACTGAAGCTTTCTTT
TRBV27,TRBJ2-6,-,-,14,CASSLTGRTNVLTF,TGTGCCAGCAGTTTAACTGGGAGGACCAACGTCCTGACTTTC
TRBV19,TRBJ1-5,-,TRBD1,14,CASSDRGYNQPQHF,TGTGCCAGTTCCGACAGGGGTTACAATCAGCCCCAGCATTTT
TRBV27,TRBJ2-7,-,TRBD1,15,CASSTPGQGVYEQYF,TGTGCCAGCAGTACCCCGGGACAGGGGGTCTACGAGCAGTACTTC
TRBV5-1,TRBJ2-3,-,-,17,CASSLPQGGGVTDTQYF,TGCGCCAGCAGCTTGCCCCAAGGAGGGGGCGTCACAGATACGCAGTATTTT
TRBV27,TRBJ2-7,-,TRBD1,14,CASSGTGAVYEQYF,TGTGCCAGCAGCGGGACAGGGGCTGTATACGAGCAGTACTTC
TRBV5-4,TRBJ1-1,-,-,17,CASSSPGGHRSNTEAFF,TGTGCCAGCAGCTCCCCCGGGGGGCACCGATCAAACACTGAAGCTTTCTTT
TRBV6-6,TRBJ2-3,-,-,14,CASRITLSTDTQYF,TGTGCCAGCAGGATTACCCTAAGCACAGATACGCAGTATTTT
TRBV19,TRBJ1-1,-,-,13,CASSIQEGTEAFF,TGTGCCAGTAGTATTCAGGAGGGCACTGAAGCTTTCTTT
TRBV5-1,TRBJ2-5,-,-,16,CASTLIVGSYQETQYF,TGCGCCAGCACTCTTATCGTTGGCTCCTACCAAGAGACCCAGTACTTC
TRBV27,TRBJ2-1,once,-,13,CASSFTGANEQFF,TGTGCCAGCAGTTTTACGGGAGCCAATGAGCAGTTCTTC
TRBV6-6,TRBJ2-1,few,TRBD2,14,CASSYGTSGNEQFF,TGTGCCAGCAGTTATGGGACTAGCGGGAATGAGCAGTTCTTC
TRBV7-3,TRBJ2-5,-,-,14,CASSSYGPSQAQYF,TGTGCCAGCAGCTCCTACGGACCTTCACAGGCCCAGTACTTC
TRBV5-1,TRBJ2-2,few,TRBD2,17,CASSPTSGRGNTGELFF,TGCGCCAGCAGTCCGACTTCAGGGAGGGGGAACACCGGGGAGCTGTTTTTT
TRBV18,TRBJ2-3,-,-,16,CASSPGLGGRTDTQYF,TGTGCCAGCTCACCCGGCCTGGGAGGACGCACAGATACGCAGTATTTT
TRBV28,TRBJ2-5,-,TRBD1,13,CASGLDRVETQYF,TGTGCCAGCGGACTGGACAGGGTAGAGACCCAGTACTTC
TRBV27,TRBJ2-1,-,-,13,CASSLVASNEQFF,TGTGCCAGCAGTTTAGTGGCTAGCAATGAGCAGTTCTTC
TRBV13,TRBJ1-1,-,-,17,CASSAALSIGLNTEAFF,TGTGCCAGCAGCGCGGCCCTGAGTATCGGACTAAACACTGAAGCTTTCTTT
TRBV28,TRBJ1-5,-,TRBD1,20,CASSLSLSDILTGGDQPQHF,TGTGCCAGCAGTTTATCCCTCTCAGATATCTTGACAGGGGGTGATCAGCCCCAGCATTTT
TRBV11-3,TRBJ2-1,-,-,11,CASSLANEQFF,TGTGCCAGCAGCTTGGCCAATGAGCAGTTCTTC
TRBV25-1,TRBJ2-3,-,-,18,CASSPKTRRDGWVDTQYF,TGTGCCAGCAGTCCAAAAACTCGGCGGGACGGATGGGTAGATACGCAGTATTTT
TRBV12-5,TRBJ1-4,few,TRBD1,17,CASGSFPQGQDSEKLFF,TGTGCTAGTGGTTCATTCCCACAGGGGCAGGATAGCGAAAAACTGTTTTTT
TRBV15,TRBJ1-1,few,-,12,CATSSTGAEAFF,TGTGCCACCAGCTCGACAGGAGCTGAAGCTTTCTTT
TRBV19,TRBJ1-4,-,TRBD1,14,CASSMGQRGEKLFF,TGTGCCAGTAGTATGGGACAGAGAGGCGAAAAACTGTTTTTT
TRBV7-8,TRBJ2-2,-,TRBD2,16,CASTHSGTVNTGELFF,TGTGCCAGCACCCATAGCGGGACCGTAAACACCGGGGAGCTGTTTTTT
TRBV7-9,TRBJ1-2,-,-,14,CASSLGDRSHGYTF,TGTGCCAGCAGCTTAGGAGACAGGTCCCACGGCTACACCTTC
TRBV6-5,TRBJ1-4,-,-,13,CASSRQINEKLFF,TGTGCCAGCAGTAGACAGATTAATGAAAAACTGTTTTTT
TRBV7-9,TRBJ1-2,-,TRBD1,15,CASSLWDRDNYGYTF,TGTGCCAGCAGCTTATGGGACAGGGATAACTATGGCTACACCTTC
TRBV7-2,TRBJ2-7,-,TRBD1,14,CASSPGQGLYEQYF,TGTGCCAGCAGCCCAGGACAGGGGTTATACGAGCAGTACTTC
TRBV11-2,TRBJ2-5,-,-,14,CASSPGSPGETQYF,TGTGCCAGCAGCCCCGGGTCTCCGGGGGAGACCCAGTACTTC
TRBV18,TRBJ1-2,-,TRBD1,13,CASSPDRDNGYTF,TGTGCCAGCTCCCCCGACAGGGATAACGGCTACACCTTC
TRBV11-2,TRBJ2-3,-,-,17,CASSLAGGGNTPDTQYF,TGTGCCAGCAGCTTAGCGGGTGGGGGGAACACCCCAGATACGCAGTATTTT
TRBV5-1,TRBJ2-2,-,-,14,CASSPGTNTGELFF,TGCGCCAGCAGCCCGGGGACAAACACCGGGGAGCTGTTTTTT
TRBV18,TRBJ1-2,-,-,14,CASSLSREGYGYTF,TGTGCCAGCTCGCTCAGCAGGGAAGGCTATGGCTACACCTTC
TRBV5-1,TRBJ1-1,-,TRBD1,15,CASSSHRGMSTEAFF,TGCGCCAGCAGCTCTCACAGGGGTATGAGCACTGAAGCTTTCTTT
TRBV27,TRBJ2-5,-,-,15,CASSPSSRGQETQYF,TGTGCCAGCAGTCCCTCCTCCCGGGGCCAAGAGACCCAGTACTTC
TRBV28,TRBJ2-2,-,TRBD1,15,CASSHNRGRGGELFF,TGTGCCAGCAGTCACAACAGGGGGCGGGGCGGGGAGCTGTTTTTT
TRBV19,TRBJ1-2,-,TRBD1,13,CASTRDRVKGYTF,TGTGCCAGTACCCGGGACAGGGTAAAAGGCTACACCTTC